This T cell receptor (beta chain) was recorded in a study of chemoradiotherapy in HPV16-positive cancers. Study-wide findings and caveats: Only two HPV16-positive patients supplied the functional HPV-specificity definition.

Measured with immunoSEQ multiplex PCR; TCRdb has only the in-frame clones, and not every one. The table has 900 or so clones, 70% to 75% seen once; the top ten hold 20% to 25%. V was pared by 0 bases and J by 5 bases, with 11 bases between. Germline V CDR1 and CDR2: SGHRS, YFSETQ. The CDR3 has 14 amino acids. In this sample, this clone turned up a few times. The antigen is not known. The sequencing used tumor tissue, collected from a patient who underwent chemoradiotherapy. The J gene is TRBJ1-2, the V gene TRBV5-1; the D is unclear. The origin of this receptor is a human donor with HPV-associated anogenital cancer. CDR3 DNA sequence: TGCGCCAGCAGCTTGGTAGGCAGACCATATGGCTACACCTTC. It encodes CASSLVGRPYGYTF.